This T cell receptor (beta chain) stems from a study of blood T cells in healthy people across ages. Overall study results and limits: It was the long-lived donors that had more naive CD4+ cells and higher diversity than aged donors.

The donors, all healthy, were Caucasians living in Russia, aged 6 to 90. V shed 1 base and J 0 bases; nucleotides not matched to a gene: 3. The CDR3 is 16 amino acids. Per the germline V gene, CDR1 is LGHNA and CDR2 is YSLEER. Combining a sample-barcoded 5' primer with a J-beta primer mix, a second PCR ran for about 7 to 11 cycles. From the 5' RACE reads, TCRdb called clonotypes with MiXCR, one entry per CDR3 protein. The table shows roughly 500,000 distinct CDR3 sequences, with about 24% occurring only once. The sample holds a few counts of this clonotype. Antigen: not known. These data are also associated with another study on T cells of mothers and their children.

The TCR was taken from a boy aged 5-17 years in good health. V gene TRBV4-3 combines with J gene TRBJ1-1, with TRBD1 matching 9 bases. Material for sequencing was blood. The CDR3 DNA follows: TGCGCCAGCAGCCAAGGAACAGGGGGCTTGAACACTGAAGCTTTCTTT. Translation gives CASSQGTGGLNTEAFF.